What follows are 9 T cell receptor beta chains derived from one specimen sequenced in a study of vaccination and CD4 T cells after COVID-19. Oncomine TCR Beta short-read sequencing was applied to DNA from cultured CD4+ T cells. TCRdb reprocessed the PCR reads with MiXCR, giving one entry per CDR3 protein. The sample contains about 16,000 distinct CDR3 sequences, about 54% of which appear only once. As for treatment: roughly 10-day PBMC culture with coronavirus spike peptide pools or control peptides (ViraFEST assay). These receptors have no identified antigens. The sample was cultured CD4+ T cells from blood, taken after SARS-CoV-2 vaccination. The receptor set was obtained from a human donor with COVID-19.

The chain employs TRBV11-3 and TRBJ2-2; 8 bases are a match to TRBD2. This CDR3 contains 15 residues. Germline V gene data show CDR1 as SGHNT and CDR2 as YENEEA. After removal of 2 bases from V and 4 bases from J, the junction contained 3 bases not matched to a gene. This CDR3 is CASSLRLAGTGELFF. CDR3 nucleotide sequence: TGTGCCAGCAGCTTACGGCTAGCGGGCACCGGGGAGCTGTTTTTT.

The chain has TRBV30 and TRBJ1-1; D is ambiguous. The V gene's germline CDR1 is GTSNPN and CDR2 SVGIG (reference sequence). The germline V and J ends were trimmed by 4 bases and 0 bases, with 6 bases remaining between them. This CDR3 spans 12 amino acids. The CDR3 DNA reads TGTGCCTGGACCATCGTGAACACTGAAGCTTTCTTT. Protein product: CAWTIVNTEAFF. Looking up the rest from reference TRBV30 and TRBJ1-1 gives the full variable domain: SQTIHQWPATLVQPVGSPLSLECTVEGTSNPNLYWYRQAAGRGLQLLFYSVGIGQISSEVPQNLSASRPQDRQFILSSKKLLLSDSGFYLCAWTIVNTEAFFGQGTRLTVV.

The chain recombines TRBV4-1 with TRBJ2-5, with a possible D match to TRBD2 (6 bases). From germline, CDR1 is MGHRA and CDR2 YSYEKL. Trimming took 5 bases from V and 5 from J, leaving 15 bases between them. The CDR3 consists of 14 residues. DNA for the CDR3: TGCGCCAGCAGCATTTCAGCGAGCGGGGAGACCCAGTACTTC. It specifies CASSISASGETQYF.

CDR3 region: CASSGGTSGGETQYF. The CDR3, as DNA: TGTGCCAGCAGCGGCGGGACTAGCGGGGGAGAGACCCAGTACTTC. V usage is TRBV7-2 and J usage is TRBJ2-5, with 14 bases aligning to TRBD2. Germline CDR1 is SGHTA and CDR2 is FQGNSA. The CDR3 totals 15 residues. The junction had 3 bases not matched to a gene; V was cut back by 5 bases and J by 4 bases. Drawing the rest from reference TRBV7-2 and TRBJ2-5, the complete variable domain is GAGVSQSPSNKVTEKGKDVELRCDPISGHTALYWYRQSLGQGLEFLIYFQGNSAPDKSGLPSDRFSAERTGGSVSTLTIQRTQQEDSAVYLCASSGGTSGGETQYFGPGTRLLVL.

V and J are TRBV6-1 and TRBJ1-3; no clear D gene. The CDR3 spans 12 residues. Germline-derived CDR1 and CDR2 are MNHNS and SASEGT. V was clipped by 8 bases and J by 4 bases, with 9 bases between them. CDR3 sequence reads: CASELWGNTIYF. CDR3 bases: TGTGCCAGCGAATTGTGGGGAAACACCATATATTTT.

The V and J genes are TRBV6-1 and TRBJ1-3, with D possibly matching TRBD1 (5 bases). The germline V gene has CDR1 MNHNS and CDR2 SASEGT. CDR3 length: 14 amino acids. V lost 5 bases and J lost 0, with 8 bases in between. CDR3 bases: TGTGCCAGCAGTCAGGGCCCCTCTGGAAACACCATATATTTT. It is translated as CASSQGPSGNTIYF.

The chain carries TRBV11-2 and TRBJ2-4; 8 nucleotides line up with TRBD2. This CDR3 has 16 residues. The trim removed 3 bases at V and 4 bases at J, leaving 8 bases unmatched. CDR1 SGHAT and CDR2 FQNNGV come from the germline V gene. The CDR3 region has the DNA TGTGCCAGCAGCTTTCCAACGGGGGGGGAAAAAAACATTCAGTACTTC. It encodes CASSFPTGGEKNIQYF.

The chain joins TRBV27 to TRBJ2-3; D assignment may be TRBD1 or TRBD2 (6 bases each). CDR3 size: 18 residues. V was trimmed by 2 bases and J by 2 bases, leaving 20 bases between them. Germline lookup yields CDR1 MNHEY and CDR2 SMNVEV (reference sequence). The CDR3 is CASSLGGLSERATDTQYF. CDR3 DNA: TGTGCCAGCAGTTTAGGGGGGCTTTCAGAGAGGGCCACAGATACGCAGTATTTT.

This rearrangement joins TRBV6-1 to TRBJ1-5; 8 bases are shared with TRBD1. This CDR3 region has 13 residues. Germline values: CDR1 MNHNS, CDR2 SASEGT. The V segment lost 6 bases and the J segment 2 bases; nucleotides outside the gene matches: 0. The CDR3 DNA is TGTGCCAGCAGGACAGGGGGCAATCAGCCCCAGCATTTT. Protein product: CASRTGGNQPQHF.